The 19 T cell receptor beta chains reported below all come from one sample, sequenced in a study of response to subunit inactivated influenza vaccine (dated by TCRdb to 2017 to 2018). Receptor amplification or capture employed RT-PCR. TCRdb lists the instrument as Illumina HiSeq 2500. The raw public data were reprocessed by TCRdb itself: fastp quality trimming at Q25, MiXCR clonotype calling, in-frame beta chains only. Here each entry gathers all rows of one CDR3 protein and keeps the most common genes and DNA. The sample includes about 610,000 distinct CDR3 sequences, with around 15% observed a single time. Jointly, the top ten make up 11% of the sample. This material consisted of PBMCs from blood, taken 11 to 12 days after vaccination. These receptors came from a man aged 50-59 years who received an inactivated influenza vaccine. Donor details come from another sample of the same person, matched by shared clones.

This clonotype was detected ten times or more. This rearrangement joins TRBV15 to TRBJ1-4; D call uncertain. CDR1 LNHNV and CDR2 YYDKDF come from the germline V gene (reference sequence). The CDR3 sequence is 15 residues long. The V gene lost 0 bases and the J gene lost 13 bases, with 18 bases spanning the gap. The CDR3 loop reads CATSRDLNSPDGLFF. DNA for the CDR3: TGTGCCACCAGCAGAGATTTAAATAGTCCGGATGGACTGTTTTTT.

The chain uses TRBV16 and TRBJ2-7, with D tentatively TRBD1 (6 bases). In germline, CDR1 is KGHSY, CDR2 FQNENV. The CDR3 is 13 amino acids. V was pared by 5 bases and J by 4 bases, with 12 bases between. As DNA, the CDR3 is TGTGCCAGCAGCACCGGGACACAATACGAGCAGTACTTC. Its translation is CASSTGTQYEQYF.

The chain is built from TRBV20-1 and TRBJ2-3; 9 bases agree with TRBD2. The CDR3 extends over 16 amino acids. In germline, CDR1 is DFQATT, CDR2 SNEGSKA (reference sequence). With 3 bases clipped from V and 4 bases from J, the junction kept 11 bases outside the gene matches. In DNA form, the CDR3 reads TGCAGTGCTAGCCGATCAAGCGGGAGGCACCCAGATACGCAGTATTTT. Amino acids: CSASRSSGRHPDTQYF.

This clonotype came up a few times. The rearrangement joins TRBV29-1 to TRBJ2-3; 8 bases fit TRBD2. V lost 6 bases to trimming and J lost 1 base; unmatched junction nucleotides: 6. CDR3 length: 14 residues. Germline V gene lookup returns CDR1 SQVTM and CDR2 ANQGSEA. CDR3 in amino acids: CSVRPGGGTDTQYF. DNA for the CDR3: TGCAGCGTCCGGCCCGGGGGGGGCACAGATACGCAGTATTTT.

This clonotype was seen only a few times. The chain joins TRBV4-3 to TRBJ1-1; D possibly corresponds to TRBD1 (5 bases). V dropped 4 bases and J dropped 1 base, with 10 bases sitting between them. Germline V gene sequence: CDR1 LGHNA, CDR2 YSLEER. The CDR3 has 14 residues. In DNA form, the CDR3 reads TGCGCCAGCAGCCCGGGACTGACGAACACTGAAGCTTTCTTT. Residues: CASSPGLTNTEAFF.

At least ten counts were recorded for this clonotype. V is TRBV9 and J is TRBJ2-1; D is possibly TRBD2 (7 bases). V was shortened by 2 bases and J by 1 base, with 10 bases between the two germline ends. From germline, CDR1 is SGDLS and CDR2 YYNGEE. The CDR3 spans 15 residues. The CDR3 nucleotides are TGTGCCAGCAGCGTGGGAGGGGGGTCCTACAATGAGCAGTTCTTC. It yields the protein CASSVGGGSYNEQFF.

The V gene is TRBV12-3 or TRBV12-4, the J gene TRBJ1-5; D remains unclear. This CDR3 has 15 residues. V was cut by 5 bases and J by 11 bases, with 22 bases left in between. CDR3 region: CASSTRTGEVGAQHF. For the CDR3, the DNA is TGTGCCAGCAGTACGAGGACTGGAGAAGTCGGAGCCCAGCATTTT.

The chain uses TRBV18 and TRBJ2-5; either TRBD1 or TRBD2 may supply D (6 bases each). From germline, CDR1 is KGHSH and CDR2 LQKENI. The CDR3 runs 14 residues. Deletions cut 3 bases from V and 3 bases from J, with 11 bases between. The CDR3 DNA sequence: TGTGCCAGCTCACCCCGTAGGGGGGAAGAGACCCAGTACTTC. It specifies CASSPRRGEETQYF.

This clonotype was observed a handful of times. The chain joins TRBV20-1 to TRBJ2-7; TRBD2 agrees at 14 bases. The V gene's germline CDR1 is DFQATT and CDR2 SNEGSKA (reference sequence). Trimming cost V 3 bases and J 2 bases; bases outside gene matches: 6. The CDR3 consists of 16 residues. The CDR3 is CSASATGLAGAYEQYF. The DNA of the CDR3 is TGCAGTGCTAGCGCAACGGGACTAGCGGGGGCCTACGAGCAGTACTTC.

This clonotype was observed a few times. The rearrangement links TRBV27 to TRBJ2-1; D remains ambiguous. Germline values: CDR1 MNHEY, CDR2 SMNVEV (reference sequence). This CDR3 is built from 14 residues. Between the trimmed V and J ends, which lost 7 bases and 5 bases, there was a span of 15 bases. The CDR3 sequence is CASIGFTRNNEQFF. The CDR3 coding sequence is TGTGCCAGCATCGGCTTTACCCGGAACAATGAGCAGTTCTTC.

The chain carries TRBV28 and TRBJ2-1; 7 nucleotides match TRBD1. Looked up from germline, CDR1 is MDHEN and CDR2 is SYDVKM. This CDR3 region has 15 residues. J was trimmed by 2 bases and V by 6 bases; bases with no gene match: 7. The CDR3 region has the DNA TGTGCCAGCAGAACCGGGACAGAGACCTACAATGAGCAGTTCTTC. It translates to CASRTGTETYNEQFF.

This sequence joins TRBV20-1 and TRBJ2-7; 12 positions match TRBD2. CDR1 and CDR2 (germline): DFQATT, SNEGSKA (reference sequence). V was clipped by 6 bases and J by 1 base; unmatched bases: 7. The CDR3 totals 15 residues. The CDR3 bases are TGCAGTGCAACAGGGACTAGCGGGTTATCCTACGAGCAGTACTTC. Translation gives CSATGTSGLSYEQYF.

There are a few counts of this clonotype. The J gene is TRBJ2-7, the V gene TRBV20-1; 9 bases are a match to TRBD1. The CDR3 is 17 amino acids. The V segment lost 0 bases and the J segment 0 bases; nucleotides outside the gene matches: 9. Germline lookup yields CDR1 DFQATT and CDR2 SNEGSKA (reference sequence). This CDR3 reads CSARDRGWTGASYEQYF. The CDR3 coding sequence is TGCAGTGCTAGAGATAGGGGATGGACAGGGGCCTCCTACGAGCAGTACTTC.

The V and J genes are TRBV3-1 and TRBJ2-3; 10 nucleotides align to TRBD2. V gave up 4 bases and J gave up 10 bases; unmatched junction bases: 11. The CDR3 loop spans 15 amino acids. CDR1 LGHDT and CDR2 YNNKEL come from the germline V gene (reference sequence). As DNA, the CDR3 is TGTGCCAGCAGCCTCCAGTCGGCTAGCGGGGGCGCGCAGTATTTT. Protein: CASSLQSASGGAQYF.

There are a few counts of this clonotype. This chain uses TRBV28 with TRBJ2-7; TRBD2 might be the D (7 bases). V was shortened by 8 bases and J by 4 bases, with 21 bases between the two germline ends. This CDR3 has 15 residues. The germline gives CDR1 MDHEN, CDR2 SYDVKM. Here the CDR3 reads CASLPYRGASYEQYF. CDR3 DNA sequence: TGTGCCAGCCTTCCTTACCGGGGGGCTTCATACGAGCAGTACTTC.

The table lists this clonotype with a few counts. V gene TRBV20-1 combines with J gene TRBJ2-7, with 10 bases identical to TRBD1. The CDR3 has 14 residues. CDR1 and CDR2 (germline): DFQATT, SNEGSKA (reference sequence). Trimming removed 6 bases from V and 2 bases from J; junction bases left unmatched: 7. This CDR3 is CSAGLGQGTYEQYF. The CDR3 coding sequence is TGCAGTGCCGGGCTGGGACAGGGGACCTACGAGCAGTACTTC.

The genes are TRBV7-2 and TRBJ2-3; the D gene is possibly TRBD2 (5 bases). CDR3 size: 15 residues. V was shortened by 3 bases and J by 0 bases, with 10 bases between the two germline ends. Germline values: CDR1 SGHTA, CDR2 FQGNSA. CDR3 sequence: CASSFEGVSTDTQYF. The DNA of the CDR3 is TGTGCCAGCAGCTTTGAGGGTGTTAGCACAGATACGCAGTATTTT.

This clonotype has only a few counts. V usage is TRBV7-8 and J usage is TRBJ2-5, with 8 bases lining up with TRBD2. Germline V CDR1 and CDR2: SGHVS, FQNEAQ. Unmatched junction bases numbered 13, after V lost 2 bases and J lost 5 bases. This CDR3 is 17 amino acids long. The chain's CDR3 is CASSLMGLAGSQETQYF. The CDR3 DNA is TGTGCCAGCAGCTTAATGGGCTTAGCGGGGAGTCAGGAGACCCAGTACTTC.

The gene calls are TRBV19 and TRBJ1-5; 9 positions match TRBD1. Germline values: CDR1 LNHDA, CDR2 SQIVND (reference sequence). J lost 5 bases, V lost 5 bases, and 4 bases had no gene match. This CDR3 is 14 amino acids long. The CDR3 loop is CASSHRQGDQPQHF. The CDR3 DNA reads TGTGCCAGTAGTCACAGACAGGGGGATCAGCCCCAGCATTTT. Full variable domain (rest looked up from reference TRBV19 and TRBJ1-5): DGGITQSPKYLFRKEGQNVTLSCEQNLNHDAMYWYRQDPGQGLRLIYYSQIVNDFQKGDIAEGYSVSREKKESFPLTVTSAQKNPTAFYLCASSHRQGDQPQHFGDGTRLSIL.